This T cell receptor (beta chain) was profiled in a study of blood T cell repertoires in COVID-19. In the original workflow: Amplification from reference gene primers served as the basis for estimated nucleated cell counts. TCRdb's copy holds only in-frame clones and misses some; the assay was immunoSEQ multiplex PCR. V and J calls and clone size are given by that table; D and trimming were obtained from the DNA. This table holds roughly 46,000 clones, roughly four fifths found once. The V and J ends lost 5 bases and 4 bases respectively, with 9 bases between them. The length of the CDR3 is 13 residues. Looked up from germline, CDR1 is SGHVS and CDR2 is FQNEAQ.

The V and J genes are TRBV7-8 and TRBJ1-5; D gene ambiguous. The sequence derives from a man between 60 and 70 years old with active COVID-19. Sequenced sample: peripheral blood. The CDR3 coding sequence is TGTGCCAGCAGCCCAGACGGGAATCAGCCCCAGCATTTT. Its protein is CASSPDGNQPQHF.